These 21 T cell receptor beta chains share one sample of origin, sequenced in a study of T cells in Graves' hyperthyroidism and ophthalmopathy (dated by TCRdb to between 2019 and 2020). Libraries were built with multiplex PCR. The run used an Illumina HiSeq 2000. The TCR beta CDR3 regions were amplified from RNA transcripts. A first-round RT-PCR of the TCR CDR3 used the HTBI primer set with the Qiagen OneStep RT-PCR kit. TCRdb trimmed public reads at Q25 via fastp, called clones via MiXCR and kept in-frame beta chains. Each entry merges the rows of one CDR3 protein and shows their most common DNA and genes. The sample profile shows about 250,000 distinct CDR3 sequences; approximately 23% of them were found once. The ten top clones hold under 40% of the sample. Sequenced sample: blood. All receptors come from a woman between 40 and 55 years old with Graves' ophthalmopathy.

This clonotype was seen many times. V is TRBV29-1 and J is TRBJ1-1; D gene ambiguous. Germline CDR1 SQVTM, CDR2 ANQGSEA. Trimming removed 2 bases from V and 5 bases from J, with 9 bases in between. The CDR3 contains 12 residues. In nucleotides, the CDR3 is TGCAGCGTTGAAACCGGGGAGACTGAAGCTTTCTTT. Protein: CSVETGETEAFF.

This chain connects TRBV10-3 to TRBJ2-2; 8 bases map to TRBD1. The CDR3 loop spans 16 amino acids. V lost 5 bases and J lost 1; bases outside the gene matches: 6. The germline V gene encodes CDR1 ENHRY and CDR2 SYGVKD. CDR3 protein: CAISKTGVLNTGELFF. CDR3 bases: TGTGCCATCAGTAAGACAGGGGTTTTGAACACCGGGGAGCTGTTTTTT.

This clonotype was counted at least ten times. This chain joins TRBV10-3 and TRBJ1-5; D unclear. Per germline, CDR1 ENHRY and CDR2 SYGVKD. Trimming removed 5 bases at V and 5 bases at J, with 7 bases between. This CDR3 is 12 amino acids long. The CDR3 reads CAISRTDQPQHF. CDR3 sequence (DNA): TGTGCCATCAGTAGAACCGATCAGCCCCAGCATTTT.

The sample holds many counts of this clonotype. The chain links TRBV19 to TRBJ2-5; D is perhaps TRBD1 (6 bases). The germline V gene has CDR1 LNHDA and CDR2 SQIVND (reference sequence). Trimming shortened V by 4 bases and J by 3 bases, and 6 bases separated the two germline ends. This CDR3 region has 12 residues. CDR3 coding DNA: TGTGCCAGTAGTAGGACAGAAGAGACCCAGTACTTC. This codes for CASSRTEETQYF.

This chain connects TRBV4-2 to TRBJ1-1, with D tentatively TRBD1 (5 bases). In germline, CDR1 is LGHNA, CDR2 YNFKEQ. Trimming left V 0 bases short and J 0 bases short, with 8 bases between. The CDR3 is 15 residues long. This chain's CDR3 is CASSQDRGLNTEAFF. The DNA for the CDR3 is TGTGCCAGCAGCCAAGATAGGGGACTGAACACTGAAGCTTTCTTT.

The chain is built from TRBV6-2 or TRBV6-3 and TRBJ2-7, with D unresolved. Germline V gene data show CDR1 as MNHEY and CDR2 as SVGEGT. Deletions cut 2 bases from V and 3 bases from J, with 8 bases between. The CDR3 contains 13 residues. The CDR3 DNA follows: TGTGCCAGCAGTTACCAACATCGCTACGAGCAGTACTTC. Protein: CASSYQHRYEQYF.

The V call is TRBV28, the J call TRBJ2-7; D remains unclear. Germline V CDR1 and CDR2: MDHEN, SYDVKM. V shed 1 base and J shed 3 bases, with 13 bases lying between them. This CDR3 region has 15 residues. The CDR3 sequence is CASSLSPDPDYEQYF. The CDR3 DNA reads TGTGCCAGCAGTTTATCCCCCGATCCGGACTACGAGCAGTACTTC. Full variable domain (remainder filled in from reference TRBV28 and TRBJ2-7): DVKVTQSSRYLVKRTGEKVFLECVQDMDHENMFWYRQDPGLGLRLIYFSYDVKMKEKGDIPEGYSVSREKKERFSLILESASTNQTSMYLCASSLSPDPDYEQYFGPGTRLTVT.

This clonotype has ten or more counts. The chain links TRBV30 to TRBJ1-3; 7 bases map to TRBD1. Germline V gene lookup returns CDR1 GTSNPN and CDR2 SVGIG (reference sequence). The CDR3 is made up of 16 amino acids. Trimming took 5 bases from V and 0 from J; bases not matched to a gene: 10. The CDR3 is CAWLRQGDPSGNTIYF. The CDR3 region has the DNA TGTGCCTGGCTCAGACAGGGCGATCCCTCTGGAAACACCATATATTTT.

The V gene is TRBV18, the J gene TRBJ1-2, with 9 bases identical to TRBD1. J was trimmed by 7 bases and V by 0 bases; bases with no gene match: 6. Germline V lookup: CDR1 KGHSH, CDR2 LQKENI. The CDR3 sequence is 15 residues long. CDR3 sequence reads: CASSPPRDRGFGYTF. The CDR3 nucleotides are TGTGCCAGCTCACCACCGCGTGACAGGGGGTTTGGCTACACCTTC.

The sample holds many counts of this clonotype. The gene calls are TRBV28 and TRBJ1-2; 7 bases fit TRBD1. V dropped 8 bases and J dropped 7; count of bases not matched to a gene: 4. This CDR3 is 11 amino acids long. Germline V gene data show CDR1 as MDHEN and CDR2 as SYDVKM. The CDR3 loop is CASRDSGGYTF. The CDR3 DNA is TGTGCCAGCCGGGACAGCGGTGGCTACACCTTC.

This clonotype appeared many times. V gene TRBV11-2 combines with J gene TRBJ1-1; no reliable D call. There are 11 residues in the CDR3. Germline CDR1 reads SGHAT; CDR2 reads FQNNGV. The V gene lost 8 bases and the J gene lost 0 bases, with 4 bases spanning the gap. The CDR3 is CASAVNTEAFF. Written as DNA, the CDR3 is TGTGCCAGCGCAGTGAACACTGAAGCTTTCTTT.

There are many counts of this clonotype. The gene calls are TRBV15 and TRBJ2-5; TRBD2 aligns across 10 bases. J was trimmed by 6 bases and V by 2 bases; bases with no gene match: 3. The CDR3 length is 14 residues. Germline V gene lookup returns CDR1 LNHNV and CDR2 YYDKDF (reference sequence). CDR3 DNA: TGTGCCACCAGCAGATCTAGCGGGAGTAAGACCCAGTACTTC. Translation: CATSRSSGSKTQYF.

This clonotype was seen ten or more times. This chain connects TRBV29-1 to TRBJ2-2; D remains unclear. Germline V CDR1 and CDR2: SQVTM, ANQGSEA. Between the trimmed V and J ends, which lost 5 bases and 2 bases, there was a span of 12 bases. CDR3 size: 14 residues. CDR3 amino acids: CSVIQGLNTGELFF. The CDR3 coding sequence is TGCAGCGTTATCCAAGGGCTTAACACCGGGGAGCTGTTTTTT.

This clonotype was seen repeatedly, ten times or more. The J gene is TRBJ2-2, the V gene TRBV30; D is unresolved. The CDR3 totals 14 residues. Trimming removed 2 bases at V and 0 bases at J, with 7 bases between. Per the germline V gene, CDR1 is GTSNPN and CDR2 is SVGIG (reference sequence). The CDR3 DNA reads TGTGCCTGGAGTCGGCAGCCGAACACCGGGGAGCTGTTTTTT. Its protein is CAWSRQPNTGELFF.

The chain couples TRBV11-2 to TRBJ1-2, with unresolved D. Germline assignment: CDR1 SGHAT and CDR2 FQNNGV. Trimming cost V 5 bases and J 2 bases, with 9 bases left between them. The CDR3 has 13 residues. The CDR3 sequence: CASSGYGNYGYTF. CDR3 DNA: TGTGCCAGCAGCGGATACGGGAACTATGGCTACACCTTC.

This chain connects TRBV28 to TRBJ1-2, with TRBD1 matching 7 bases. The CDR3 loop spans 13 amino acids. Trimming at V came to 5 bases and at J to 7 bases, leaving 7 bases not matched to a gene. The germline gives CDR1 MDHEN, CDR2 SYDVKM. CDR3: CASSANDRVGYTF. For the CDR3, the DNA is TGTGCCAGCAGTGCCAACGACAGGGTTGGCTACACCTTC.

Many counts were recorded for this clonotype. The CDR3 is CAWSEGGAPYGYTF. CDR3 bases: TGTGCCTGGAGTGAGGGGGGGGCCCCCTATGGCTACACCTTC. The chain uses TRBV30 and TRBJ1-2, with D perhaps matching TRBD1 (6 bases). Trimming shortened V by 1 base and J by 4 bases, and 13 bases separated the two germline ends. Germline V CDR1 and CDR2: GTSNPN, SVGIG (reference sequence). The CDR3 loop spans 14 amino acids.

This clonotype was seen at least ten times. V is TRBV28 and J is TRBJ2-7; D not certain. Per germline, CDR1 MDHEN and CDR2 SYDVKM. Trimming cost V 6 bases and J 2 bases, with 14 bases left between them. This CDR3 is built from 14 residues. CDR3 amino acids: CASRPGRAPYEQYF. The CDR3 nucleotides read TGTGCCAGCAGACCCGGCCGCGCACCCTACGAGCAGTACTTC. Complete variable domain (other parts from reference TRBV28 and TRBJ2-7): DVKVTQSSRYLVKRTGEKVFLECVQDMDHENMFWYRQDPGLGLRLIYFSYDVKMKEKGDIPEGYSVSREKKERFSLILESASTNQTSMYLCASRPGRAPYEQYFGPGTRLTVT.

V usage is TRBV19 and J usage is TRBJ1-1; possible D gene TRBD1, 5 bases. This CDR3 has 15 amino acids. V lost 5 bases and J lost 0, with 13 bases in between. Germline CDR1 LNHDA, CDR2 SQIVND (reference sequence). The CDR3 region is CASSYQGSLNTEAFF. The CDR3 DNA is TGTGCCAGTAGTTACCAGGGCTCCCTGAACACTGAAGCTTTCTTT.

This clonotype has at least ten counts. V gene TRBV12-3 or TRBV12-4 combines with J gene TRBJ1-5; D possibly corresponds to TRBD1 (6 bases). The CDR3 consists of 18 residues. Deletions cut 5 bases from V and 6 bases from J, with 26 bases between. CDR3 sequence: CASSTQLPGVGGGQPQHF. CDR3 bases: TGTGCCAGCAGTACCCAACTTCCAGGGGTGGGTGGTGGTCAGCCCCAGCATTTT.

This clonotype was seen a handful of times. The CDR3 ends on some other residue instead of the conserved phenylalanine or tryptophan, so this is likely a read error. The chain employs TRBV30 and TRBJ2-7; TRBD2 matches at 8 bases. Trimming removed 1 base from V and 3 bases from J; junction bases left unmatched: 2. This CDR3 spans 13 amino acids. Germline lookup yields CDR1 GTSNPN and CDR2 SVGIG (reference sequence). The CDR3 region is CAWSGREDYEQYS. CDR3 DNA sequence: TGTGCCTGGAGTGGGCGGGAGGACTACGAGCAGTACTCC.